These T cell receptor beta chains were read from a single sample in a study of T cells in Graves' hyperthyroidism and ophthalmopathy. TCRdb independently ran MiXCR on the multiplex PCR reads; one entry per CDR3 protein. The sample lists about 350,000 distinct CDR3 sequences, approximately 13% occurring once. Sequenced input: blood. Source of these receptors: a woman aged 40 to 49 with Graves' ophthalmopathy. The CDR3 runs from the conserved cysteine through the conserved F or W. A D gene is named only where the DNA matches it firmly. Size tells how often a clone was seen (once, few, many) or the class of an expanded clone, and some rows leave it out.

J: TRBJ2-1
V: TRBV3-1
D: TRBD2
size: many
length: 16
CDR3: CASSQEGLAMYNEQFF
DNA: TGTGCCAGCAGCCAAGAAGGACTAGCTATGTACAATGAGCAGTTCTTC

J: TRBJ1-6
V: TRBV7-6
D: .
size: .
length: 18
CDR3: CASSFGARHSSYNSPLHF
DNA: TGTGCCAGCAGCTTTGGGGCCCGACATAGCTCCTATAATTCACCCCTCCACTTT

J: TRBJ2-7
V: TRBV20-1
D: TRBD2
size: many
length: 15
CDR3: CSARDPKTGGYEQYF
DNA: TGCAGTGCTAGAGATCCGAAAACGGGAGGCTACGAGCAGTACTTC

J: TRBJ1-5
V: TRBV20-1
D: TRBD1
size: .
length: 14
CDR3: CSARGTGNNQPQHF
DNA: TGCAGTGCTAGAGGGACAGGGAACAATCAGCCCCAGCATTTT

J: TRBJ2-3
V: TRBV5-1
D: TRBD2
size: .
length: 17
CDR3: CASSLEGGGSITDTQYF
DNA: TGCGCCAGCAGCTTGGAAGGCGGGGGGTCCATCACAGATACGCAGTATTTT

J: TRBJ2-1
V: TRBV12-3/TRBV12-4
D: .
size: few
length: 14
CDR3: CASSPGRSYNEQFF
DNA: TGTGCCAGCAGTCCAGGACGTTCCTACAATGAGCAGTTCTTC

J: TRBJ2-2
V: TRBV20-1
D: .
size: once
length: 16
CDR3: CSARDRRGGNTGELFF
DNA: TGCAGTGCTAGAGATCGGAGGGGCGGAAACACCGGGGAGCTGTTTTTT

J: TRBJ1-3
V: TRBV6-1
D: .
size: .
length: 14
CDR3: CASSEGAGGNTIYF
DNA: TGTGCCAGCAGTGAAGGGGCAGGCGGAAACACCATATATTTT

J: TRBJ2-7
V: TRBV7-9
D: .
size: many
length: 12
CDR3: CASSFSGERRYF
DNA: TGTGCCAGCAGCTTCTCGGGGGAAAGGCGGTACTTC

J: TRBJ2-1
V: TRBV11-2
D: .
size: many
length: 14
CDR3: CASSAGQRYNEQFF
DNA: TGTGCCAGCAGCGCGGGACAACGCTACAATGAGCAGTTCTTC

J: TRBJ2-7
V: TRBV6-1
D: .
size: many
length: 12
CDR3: CASSYKGYEQYF
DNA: TGTGCCAGCAGTTACAAGGGCTACGAGCAGTACTTC

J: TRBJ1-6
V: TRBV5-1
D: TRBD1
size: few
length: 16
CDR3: CASSLSSTGGNSPLHF
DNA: TGCGCCAGCAGCCTCTCCTCGACAGGGGGCAATTCACCCCTCCACTTT

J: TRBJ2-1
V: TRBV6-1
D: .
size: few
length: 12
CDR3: CASSEFYNEQFF
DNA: TGTGCCAGCAGTGAATTTTACAATGAGCAGTTCTTC

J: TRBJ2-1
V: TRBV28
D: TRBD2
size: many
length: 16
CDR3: CASSLQSPLANNEQFF
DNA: TGTGCCAGCAGTTTACAAAGCCCACTAGCGAACAATGAGCAGTTCTTC

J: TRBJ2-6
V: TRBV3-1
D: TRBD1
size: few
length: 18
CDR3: CASSQRQGASSGANVLTF
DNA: TGTGCCAGCAGCCAGAGACAGGGGGCCAGCTCTGGGGCCAACGTCCTGACTTTC

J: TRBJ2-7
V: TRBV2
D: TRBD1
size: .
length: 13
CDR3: CASSGQNTYEQYF
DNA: TGTGCCAGCTCGGGACAGAACACCTACGAGCAGTACTTC

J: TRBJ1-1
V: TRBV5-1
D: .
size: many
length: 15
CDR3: CASSFGGARNTEAFF
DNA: TGCGCCAGCAGCTTCGGGGGGGCGCGGAACACTGAAGCTTTCTTT

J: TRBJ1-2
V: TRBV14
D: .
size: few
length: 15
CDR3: CASSQVGPSNYGYTF
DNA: TGTGCCAGCAGCCAAGTAGGTCCCAGTAACTATGGCTACACCTTC

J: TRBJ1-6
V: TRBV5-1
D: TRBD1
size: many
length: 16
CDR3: CASSPQTGSVNSPLHF
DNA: TGCGCCAGCAGCCCACAGACAGGGTCGGTTAATTCACCCCTCCACTTT

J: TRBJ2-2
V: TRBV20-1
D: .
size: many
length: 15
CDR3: CSARRGQHFTGELFF
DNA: TGCAGTGCCCGTCGTGGGCAGCATTTCACCGGGGAGCTGTTTTTT

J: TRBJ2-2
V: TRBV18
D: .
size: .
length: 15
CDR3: CASSPRTGSRGELFF
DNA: TGTGCCAGCTCACCGAGGACTGGATCGCGTGGGGAGCTGTTTTTT

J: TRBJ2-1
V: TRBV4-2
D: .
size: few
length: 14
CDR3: CASSQGTWGDEQFF
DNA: TGTGCCAGCAGCCAAGGCACATGGGGGGATGAGCAGTTCTTC

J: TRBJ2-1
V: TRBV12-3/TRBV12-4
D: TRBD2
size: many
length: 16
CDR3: CASSPTTSGSRNEQFF
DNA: TGTGCCAGCAGTCCAACGACTAGCGGGAGTCGGAATGAGCAGTTCTTC

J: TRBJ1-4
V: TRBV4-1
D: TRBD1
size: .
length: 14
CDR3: CASSPTGRNEKLFF
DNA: TGCGCCAGCAGCCCGACAGGGAGAAATGAAAAACTGTTTTTT

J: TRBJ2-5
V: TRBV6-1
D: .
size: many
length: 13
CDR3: CASSGFGGETQYF
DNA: TGTGCCAGCAGTGGTTTCGGAGGAGAGACCCAGTACTTC

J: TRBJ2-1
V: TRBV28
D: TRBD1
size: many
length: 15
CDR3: CASSLIGTGYNEQFF
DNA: TGTGCCAGCAGCCTTATCGGGACAGGGTACAATGAGCAGTTCTTC

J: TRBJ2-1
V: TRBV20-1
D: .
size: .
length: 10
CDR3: CSASNNEQFF
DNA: TGCAGTGCTAGCAACAATGAGCAGTTCTTC

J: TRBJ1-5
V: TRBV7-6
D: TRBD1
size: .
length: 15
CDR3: CASSLGQGPYQPQHF
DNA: TGTGCCAGCAGCTTAGGACAGGGTCCCTATCAGCCCCAGCATTTT

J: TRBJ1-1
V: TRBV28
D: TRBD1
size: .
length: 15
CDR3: CASSGQGAWNTEAFF
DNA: TGTGCCAGCAGCGGGCAGGGGGCTTGGAACACTGAAGCTTTCTTT

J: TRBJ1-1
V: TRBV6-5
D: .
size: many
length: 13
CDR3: CASSYYGGTEAFF
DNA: TGTGCCAGCAGTTACTACGGGGGAACTGAAGCTTTCTTT

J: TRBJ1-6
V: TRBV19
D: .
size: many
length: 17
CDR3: CASSMRLTGLSNSPLHF
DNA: TGTGCCAGTAGTATGAGATTGACGGGACTGAGTAATTCACCCCTCCACTTT

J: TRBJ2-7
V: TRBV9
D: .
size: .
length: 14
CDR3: CASSVDSGSYEQYF
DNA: TGTGCCAGCAGCGTAGACAGCGGTAGCTACGAGCAGTACTTC

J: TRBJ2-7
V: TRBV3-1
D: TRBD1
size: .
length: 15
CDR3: CASSQWTGGAAEQYF
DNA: TGTGCCAGCAGCCAGTGGACAGGGGGCGCGGCCGAGCAGTACTTC

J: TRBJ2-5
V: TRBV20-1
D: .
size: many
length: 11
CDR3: CSAGGQETQYF
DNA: TGCAGTGCCGGGGGACAAGAGACCCAGTACTTC

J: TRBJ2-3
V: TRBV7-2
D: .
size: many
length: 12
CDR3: CASSFKTDTQYF
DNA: TGTGCCAGCAGCTTTAAGACAGATACGCAGTATTTT

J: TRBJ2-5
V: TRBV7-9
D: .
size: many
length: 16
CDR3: CASSTPRGSSQETQYF
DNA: TGTGCCAGCAGCACCCCGAGAGGGAGCAGTCAAGAGACCCAGTACTTC

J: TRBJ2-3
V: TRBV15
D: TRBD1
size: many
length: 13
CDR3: CATSRGQGDTQYF
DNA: TGTGCCACCAGCAGAGGACAGGGGGATACGCAGTATTTT

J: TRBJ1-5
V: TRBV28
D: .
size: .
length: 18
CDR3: CASSRDPTPRLGNQPQHF
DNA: TGTGCCAGCTCACGCGACCCCACCCCCCGTTTAGGCAATCAGCCCCAGCATTTT

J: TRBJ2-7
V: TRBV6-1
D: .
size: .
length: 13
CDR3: CASSTSGTHEQYF
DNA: TGTGCCAGCAGTACCTCCGGGACGCACGAGCAGTACTTC

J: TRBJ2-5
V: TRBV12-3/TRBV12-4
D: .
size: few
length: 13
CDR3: CASRGTREETQYF
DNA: TGTGCCAGCAGGGGAACTAGGGAAGAGACCCAGTACTTC

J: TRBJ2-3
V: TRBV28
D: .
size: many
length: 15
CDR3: CASSETGQVTDTQYF
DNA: TGTGCCAGCAGTGAAACGGGACAAGTCACAGATACGCAGTATTTT

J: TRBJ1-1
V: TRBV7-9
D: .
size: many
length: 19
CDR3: CASSLGSLRGLPNNTEAFF
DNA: TGTGCCAGCAGCTTAGGGAGTTTGAGGGGTCTACCCAATAACACTGAAGCTTTCTTT

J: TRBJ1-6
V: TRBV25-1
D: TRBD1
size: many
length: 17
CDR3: CASSEWGDRGPNSPLHF
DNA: TGTGCCAGCAGTGAATGGGGAGACAGGGGCCCTAATTCACCCCTCCACTTT

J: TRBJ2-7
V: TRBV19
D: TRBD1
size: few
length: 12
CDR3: CASKDRGYEQYF
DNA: TGTGCCAGTAAGGACAGGGGCTACGAGCAGTACTTC

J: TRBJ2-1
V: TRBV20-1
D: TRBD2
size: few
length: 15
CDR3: CSARTSGRAPYEQFF
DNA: TGCAGTGCTAGGACTAGCGGGAGGGCCCCGTATGAGCAGTTCTTC

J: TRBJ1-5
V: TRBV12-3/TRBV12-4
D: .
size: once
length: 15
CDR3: CASSLWGNSNQPQHF
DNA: TGTGCCAGCAGTTTATGGGGAAACAGCAATCAGCCCCAGCATTTT

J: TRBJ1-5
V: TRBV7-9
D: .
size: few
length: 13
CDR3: CASSLQSNQPQHF
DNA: TGTGCCAGCAGCTTGCAGAGCAATCAGCCCCAGCATTTT

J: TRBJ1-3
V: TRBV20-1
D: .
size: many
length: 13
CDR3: CSAFGQVGNTIYF
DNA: TGCAGTGCCTTTGGTCAAGTCGGAAACACCATATATTTT

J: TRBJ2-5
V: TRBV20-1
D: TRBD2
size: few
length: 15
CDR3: CSASGLADRGETQYF
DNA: TGCAGTGCTAGTGGGCTAGCGGACCGGGGGGAGACCCAGTACTTC

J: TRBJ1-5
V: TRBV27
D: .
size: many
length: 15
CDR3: CASSLQGRRNQPQHF
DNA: TGTGCCAGCAGTTTACAGGGACGGCGAAATCAGCCCCAGCATTTT

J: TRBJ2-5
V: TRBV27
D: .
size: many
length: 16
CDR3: CASSPRPGHLQETQYF
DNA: TGTGCCAGCAGTCCCCGACCGGGACACCTCCAAGAGACCCAGTACTTC

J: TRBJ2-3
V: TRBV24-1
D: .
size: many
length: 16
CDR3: CATSDPTRGVTDTQYF
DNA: TGTGCCACCAGTGACCCTACCAGGGGTGTGACAGATACGCAGTATTTT

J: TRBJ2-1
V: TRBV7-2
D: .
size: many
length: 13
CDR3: CASSLDRVNEQFF
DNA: TGTGCCAGCAGCTTGGACCGAGTCAATGAGCAGTTCTTC